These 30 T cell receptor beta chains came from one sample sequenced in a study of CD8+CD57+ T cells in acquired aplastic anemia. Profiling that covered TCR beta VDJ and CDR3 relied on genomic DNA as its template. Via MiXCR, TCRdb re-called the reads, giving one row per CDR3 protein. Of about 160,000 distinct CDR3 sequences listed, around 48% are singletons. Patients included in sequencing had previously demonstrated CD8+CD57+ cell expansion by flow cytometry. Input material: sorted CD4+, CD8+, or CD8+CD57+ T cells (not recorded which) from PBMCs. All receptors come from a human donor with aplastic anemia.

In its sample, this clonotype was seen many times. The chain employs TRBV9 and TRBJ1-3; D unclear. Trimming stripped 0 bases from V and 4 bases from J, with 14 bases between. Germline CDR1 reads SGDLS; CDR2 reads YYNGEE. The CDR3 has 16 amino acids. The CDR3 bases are TGTGCCAGCAGCGTAGCTCGGGGAATTCAAGGAAACACCATATATTTT. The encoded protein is CASSVARGIQGNTIYF.

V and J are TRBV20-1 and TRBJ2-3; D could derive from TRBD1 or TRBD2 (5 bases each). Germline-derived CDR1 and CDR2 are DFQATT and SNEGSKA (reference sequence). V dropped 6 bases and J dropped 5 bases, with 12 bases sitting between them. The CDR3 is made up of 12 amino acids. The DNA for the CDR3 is TGCAGTGCAAGGGACGCGATAGATACGCAGTATTTT. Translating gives CSARDAIDTQYF.

CDR3: CSVDPGYEQYF. The CDR3 DNA sequence: TGCAGTGTCGATCCAGGGTACGAGCAGTACTTC. The chain recombines TRBV20-1 with TRBJ2-7, with D possibly being TRBD1 (5 bases). There are 11 residues in the CDR3. Trimming left V 7 bases short and J 4 bases short, with 11 bases between. Germline lookup yields CDR1 DFQATT and CDR2 SNEGSKA (reference sequence).

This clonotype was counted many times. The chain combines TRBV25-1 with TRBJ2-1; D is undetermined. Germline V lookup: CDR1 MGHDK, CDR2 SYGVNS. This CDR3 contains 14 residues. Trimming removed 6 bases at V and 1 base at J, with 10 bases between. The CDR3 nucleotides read TGTGCCAGCAGGGAAGGAACTTCCTACAATGAGCAGTTCTTC. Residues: CASREGTSYNEQFF.

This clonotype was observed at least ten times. As DNA, the CDR3 is TGTGCCAGCAGTGAAGGAGGGGGGACTGAAGCTTTCTTT. Protein product: CASSEGGGTEAFF. V and J are TRBV2 and TRBJ1-1; maybe TRBD1 (6 bases). Germline V CDR1 and CDR2: SNHLY, FYNNEI. The CDR3 covers 13 residues. The V and J ends lost 1 base and 5 bases respectively, with 8 bases between them.

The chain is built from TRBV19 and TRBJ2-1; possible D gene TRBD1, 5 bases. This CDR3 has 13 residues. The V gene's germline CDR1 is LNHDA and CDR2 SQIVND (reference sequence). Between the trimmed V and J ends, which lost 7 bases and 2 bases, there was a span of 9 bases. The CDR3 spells CASKGAPYNEQFF. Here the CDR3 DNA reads TGTGCCAGTAAAGGGGCTCCCTACAATGAGCAGTTCTTC.

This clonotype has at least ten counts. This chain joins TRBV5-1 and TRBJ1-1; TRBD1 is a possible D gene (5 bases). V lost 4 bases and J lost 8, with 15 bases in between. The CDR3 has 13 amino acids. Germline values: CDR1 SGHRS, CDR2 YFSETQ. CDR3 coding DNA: TGCGCCAGCAGCCGCGGTCGGGGGGTCGAAGCTTTCTTT. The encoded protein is CASSRGRGVEAFF.

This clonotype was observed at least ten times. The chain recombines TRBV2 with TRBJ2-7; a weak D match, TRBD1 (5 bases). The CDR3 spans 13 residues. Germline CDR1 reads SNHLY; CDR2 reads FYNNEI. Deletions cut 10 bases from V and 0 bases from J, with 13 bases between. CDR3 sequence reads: CATRTQSSYEQYF. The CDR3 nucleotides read TGTGCCACCAGGACACAGAGCTCCTACGAGCAGTACTTC.

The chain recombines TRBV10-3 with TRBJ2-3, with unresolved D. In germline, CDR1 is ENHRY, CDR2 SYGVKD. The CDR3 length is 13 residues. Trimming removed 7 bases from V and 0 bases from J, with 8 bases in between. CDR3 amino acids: CAITTESTDTQYF. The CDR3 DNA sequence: TGTGCCATCACTACCGAAAGCACAGATACGCAGTATTTT.

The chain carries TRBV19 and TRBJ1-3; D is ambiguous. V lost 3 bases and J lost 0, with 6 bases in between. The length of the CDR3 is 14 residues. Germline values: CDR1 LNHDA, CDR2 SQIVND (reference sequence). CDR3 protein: CASSMVSSGNTIYF. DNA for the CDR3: TGTGCCAGTAGTATGGTCAGCTCTGGAAACACCATATATTTT.

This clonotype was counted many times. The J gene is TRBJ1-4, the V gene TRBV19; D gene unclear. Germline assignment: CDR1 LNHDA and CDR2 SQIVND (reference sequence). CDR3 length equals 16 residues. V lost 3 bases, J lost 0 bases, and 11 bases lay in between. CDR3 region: CASSIRAAATNEKLFF. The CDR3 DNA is TGTGCCAGTAGTATTAGGGCTGCCGCAACTAATGAAAAACTGTTTTTT.

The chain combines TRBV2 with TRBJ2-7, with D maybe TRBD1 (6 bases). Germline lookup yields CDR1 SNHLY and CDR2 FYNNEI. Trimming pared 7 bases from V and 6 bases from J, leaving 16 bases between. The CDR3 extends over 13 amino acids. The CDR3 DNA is TGTGCCAGCAATGGACGAGGGACACTCGAGCAGTACTTC. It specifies CASNGRGTLEQYF.

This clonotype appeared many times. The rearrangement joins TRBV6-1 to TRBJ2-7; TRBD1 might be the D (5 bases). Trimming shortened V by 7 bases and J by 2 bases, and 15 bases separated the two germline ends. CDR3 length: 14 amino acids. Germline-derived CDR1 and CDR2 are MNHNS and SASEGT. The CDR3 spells CASTSVGPPYEQYF. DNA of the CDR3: TGTGCCAGCACCTCCGTGGGGCCCCCCTACGAGCAGTACTTC.

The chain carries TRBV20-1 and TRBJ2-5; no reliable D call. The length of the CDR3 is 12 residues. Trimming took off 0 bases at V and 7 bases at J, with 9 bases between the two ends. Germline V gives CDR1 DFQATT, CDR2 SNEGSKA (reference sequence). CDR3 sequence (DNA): TGCAGTGCTAGAGATACAGTCGCGACCCAGTACTTC. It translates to CSARDTVATQYF.

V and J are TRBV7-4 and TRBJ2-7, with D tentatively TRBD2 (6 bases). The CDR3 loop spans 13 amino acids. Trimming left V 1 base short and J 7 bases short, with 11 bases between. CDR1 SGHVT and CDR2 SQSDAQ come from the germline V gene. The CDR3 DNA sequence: TGTGCCAGCAGCTTAGGTTTCCGGGGGGAGCAGTACTTC. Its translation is CASSLGFRGEQYF.

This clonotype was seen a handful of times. The CDR3 is CASSLGQGARGYTF. CDR3 DNA: TGTGCCAGCAGCCTCGGGCAGGGGGCGAGGGGCTACACCTTC. V is TRBV5-6 and J is TRBJ1-2, with TRBD1 matching over 8 bases. The CDR3 sequence is 14 residues long. The V gene's germline CDR1 is SGHDT and CDR2 YYEEEE. V trimming: 4 bases; J trimming: 8 bases; junction bases outside the gene matches: 10.

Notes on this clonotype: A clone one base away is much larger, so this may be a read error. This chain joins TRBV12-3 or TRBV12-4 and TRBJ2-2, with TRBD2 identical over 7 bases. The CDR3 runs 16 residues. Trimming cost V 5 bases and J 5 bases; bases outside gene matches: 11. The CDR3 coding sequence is TGTGCCAGCAGTGGGATTGGGGGGGTTCTAACCGGGGAGCTGTTTTTT. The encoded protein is CASSGIGGVLTGELFF.

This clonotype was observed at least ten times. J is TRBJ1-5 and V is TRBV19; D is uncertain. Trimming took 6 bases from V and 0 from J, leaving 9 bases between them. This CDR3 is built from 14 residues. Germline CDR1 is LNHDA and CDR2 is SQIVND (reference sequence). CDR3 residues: CASRAGYSNQPQHF. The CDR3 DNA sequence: TGTGCCAGTAGGGCAGGCTATAGCAATCAGCCCCAGCATTTT.

CDR3 amino acids: CASSGLATTGDDTEAFF. The CDR3 bases are TGTGCCAGCAGTGGATTAGCAACGACAGGGGACGACACTGAAGCTTTCTTT. The chain uses TRBV2 and TRBJ1-1, with 8 bases fitting TRBD1. Germline trimming cut 4 bases from V and 3 bases from J; bases unmatched to any gene: 13. The length of the CDR3 is 17 residues. From germline, CDR1 is SNHLY and CDR2 FYNNEI.

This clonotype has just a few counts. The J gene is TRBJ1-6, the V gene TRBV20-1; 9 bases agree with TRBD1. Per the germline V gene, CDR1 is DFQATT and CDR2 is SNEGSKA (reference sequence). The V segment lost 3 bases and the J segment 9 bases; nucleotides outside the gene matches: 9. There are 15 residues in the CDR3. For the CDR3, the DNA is TGCAGTGCTAGGGGACAGGGCAATGAGGCTTCACCCCTCCACTTT. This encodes CSARGQGNEASPLHF.

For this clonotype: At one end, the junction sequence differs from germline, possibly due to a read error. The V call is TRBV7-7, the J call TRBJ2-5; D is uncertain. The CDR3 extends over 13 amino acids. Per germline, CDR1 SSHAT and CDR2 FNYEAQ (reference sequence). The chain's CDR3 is CASSLPLRETQYF. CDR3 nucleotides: TGTGCTAGCAGCTTACCTTTAAGAGAGACCCAGTACTTC.

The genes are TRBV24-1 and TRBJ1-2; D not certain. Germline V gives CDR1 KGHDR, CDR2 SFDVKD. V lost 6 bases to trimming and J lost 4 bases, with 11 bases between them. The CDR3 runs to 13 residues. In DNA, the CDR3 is TGTGCCACCAGTCCGGCCATCGGCTATGGCTACACCTTC. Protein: CATSPAIGYGYTF.

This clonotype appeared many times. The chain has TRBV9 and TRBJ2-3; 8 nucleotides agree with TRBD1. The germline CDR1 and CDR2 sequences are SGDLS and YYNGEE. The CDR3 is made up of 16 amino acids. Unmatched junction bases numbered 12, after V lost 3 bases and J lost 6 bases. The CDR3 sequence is CASSAQGQAVGDTQYF. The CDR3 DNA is TGTGCCAGCAGCGCCCAGGGACAGGCCGTGGGGGATACGCAGTATTTT.

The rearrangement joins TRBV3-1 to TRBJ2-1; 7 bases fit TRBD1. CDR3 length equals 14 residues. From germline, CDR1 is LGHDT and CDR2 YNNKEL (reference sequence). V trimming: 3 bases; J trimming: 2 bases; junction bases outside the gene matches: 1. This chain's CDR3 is CASSQGQPYNEQFF. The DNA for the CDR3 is TGTGCCAGCAGCCAGGGACAGCCCTACAATGAGCAGTTCTTC.

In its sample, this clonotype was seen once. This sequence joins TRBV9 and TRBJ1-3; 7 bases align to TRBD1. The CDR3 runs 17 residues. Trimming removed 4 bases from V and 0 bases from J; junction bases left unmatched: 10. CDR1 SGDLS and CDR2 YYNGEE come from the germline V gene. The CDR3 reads CASSLAPTGSSGNTIYF. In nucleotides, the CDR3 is TGTGCCAGCAGCTTAGCGCCGACAGGGAGCTCTGGAAACACCATATATTTT.

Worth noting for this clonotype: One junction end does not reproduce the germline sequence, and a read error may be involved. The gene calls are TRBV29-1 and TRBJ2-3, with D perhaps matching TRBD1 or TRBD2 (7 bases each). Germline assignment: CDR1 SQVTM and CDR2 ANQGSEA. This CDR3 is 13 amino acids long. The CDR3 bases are TGCAGCGTTGTTGACGGGGGGACAGACACGCAGTATTTT. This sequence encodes CSVVDGGTDTQYF.

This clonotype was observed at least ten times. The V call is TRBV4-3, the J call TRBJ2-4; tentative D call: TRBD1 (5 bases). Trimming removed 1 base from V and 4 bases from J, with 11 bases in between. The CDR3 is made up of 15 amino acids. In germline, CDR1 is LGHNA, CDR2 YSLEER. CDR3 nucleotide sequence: TGCGCCAGCAGCCAAGGGGGCCAGACGAAAAACATTCAGTACTTC. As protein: CASSQGGQTKNIQYF.

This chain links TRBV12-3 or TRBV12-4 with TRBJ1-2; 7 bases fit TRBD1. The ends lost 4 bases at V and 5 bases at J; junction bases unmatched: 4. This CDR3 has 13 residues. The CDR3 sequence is CASSSGTAYGYTF. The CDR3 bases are TGTGCCAGCAGTTCCGGGACAGCGTATGGCTACACCTTC.

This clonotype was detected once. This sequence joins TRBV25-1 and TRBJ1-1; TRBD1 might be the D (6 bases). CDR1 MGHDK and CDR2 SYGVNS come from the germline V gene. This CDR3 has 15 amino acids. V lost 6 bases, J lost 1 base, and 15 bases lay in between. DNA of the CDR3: TGTGCCAGCAGGGGGGCCTTGTTAAAGAACACTGAAGCTTTCTTT. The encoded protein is CASRGALLKNTEAFF.

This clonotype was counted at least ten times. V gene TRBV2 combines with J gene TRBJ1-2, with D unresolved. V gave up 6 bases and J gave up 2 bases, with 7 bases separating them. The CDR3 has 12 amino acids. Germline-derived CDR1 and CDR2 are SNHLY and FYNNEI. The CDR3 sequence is CASSEKNYGYTF. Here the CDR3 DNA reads TGTGCCAGCAGCGAGAAGAACTATGGCTACACCTTC. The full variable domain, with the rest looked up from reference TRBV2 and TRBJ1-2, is EPEVTQTPSHQVTQMGQEVILRCVPISNHLYFYWYRQILGQKVEFLVSFYNNEISEKSEIFDDQFSVERPDGSNFTLKIRSTKLEDSAMYFCASSEKNYGYTFGSGTRLTVV.